The T cell receptor beta chain under discussion was sequenced for a study of molecular identifiers for immune sequencing clone quantification. TCRdb reanalysed the PCR reads using MiXCR and keeps one entry per CDR3 protein. Among approximately 550,000 distinct CDR3 sequences listed, about 25% were seen once. Trimming cost V 5 bases and J 4 bases; bases outside gene matches: 3. Per the germline V gene, CDR1 is LNHDA and CDR2 is SQIVND (reference sequence). This CDR3 spans 14 amino acids. The V gene is TRBV19, the J gene TRBJ1-2; 11 nucleotides match TRBD1. Sequenced input: naive CD8+ T cells from blood, with Jurkat cell RNA spiked in. Noted subset: FACS-sorted CD8+CD4-CCR7+CD45RA+ naive T cells. The sequence was obtained from a human donor in good health. Some libraries in this study had Jurkat cell RNA spiked in. CDR3 DNA: TGTGCCAGTAGTTGGACAGGGGGCTTCTATGGCTACACCTTC. Its protein is CASSWTGGFYGYTF. Looking up the rest from reference TRBV19 and TRBJ1-2 gives the full variable domain: DGGITQSPKYLFRKEGQNVTLSCEQNLNHDAMYWYRQDPGQGLRLIYYSQIVNDFQKGDIAEGYSVSREKKESFPLTVTSAQKNPTAFYLCASSWTGGFYGYTFGSGTRLTVV.